This entry concerns a single TCR beta chain. This record comes from a study of blood T cell repertoires in COVID-19. About the research overall: Samples of COVID-19 (acute and convalescent) were obtained from the United States, Italy and Spain. PBMCs, B-cell-depleted T cells, or T cells provided the cDNA or gDNA that made up the material.

Per the original data handling: Nucleated cell number was recorded as an estimate derived from reference gene primer amplification. Profiled with immunoSEQ multiplex PCR; TCRdb holds only in-frame clones, not every one. V, J and clone size were drawn from that table, and D and trimming were deduced from the DNA. Here the sample spans about 120,000 clones, about 83% being singletons. The germline V gene encodes CDR1 LNHNV and CDR2 YYDKDF (reference sequence). This CDR3 comprises 17 residues. Unmatched junction bases numbered 11, after V lost 5 bases and J lost 6 bases. The origin of this receptor is a man aged 60 to 69 with acute or convalescent COVID-19. Sequenced material: peripheral blood. The chain joins TRBV15 to TRBJ2-2, with 11 bases lining up with TRBD2. For the CDR3, the DNA is TGTGCCACCAGCGGACTGTTCGGGACTAGCGGCTCCGGGGAGCTGTTTTTT. Translating it yields CATSGLFGTSGSGELFF.